This T cell receptor beta chain was sequenced in a study of siplizumab effects on memory and regulatory T cells. General study points: Confirmation was lacking for the suppressive function of proliferating Tregs derived from siplizumab cultures. Significantly reduced by siplizumab was the cumulative frequency of alloreactive sequences, namely those traceable to unstimulated CD4+ memory cells.

CDR1 SGHNT and CDR2 YYREEE come from the germline V gene (reference sequence). The CDR3 is made up of 15 amino acids. Trimming stripped 0 bases from V and 1 base from J, with 10 bases between. On this clone: Its antigen is not identified.

Generated by immunoSEQ multiplex PCR, the TCRdb table keeps only in-frame clones and is missing some. This sample has under 150,000 clones; approximately 94% occur once, and the top ten carry roughly 1.7%. The sequence was collected from a human donor in good health. What was sequenced was non-Treg CD4+ T cells sorted from blood. The chain joins TRBV5-4 to TRBJ2-5, with a tentative D call TRBD2 (5 bases). The CDR3, as DNA: TGTGCCAGCAGCTTGGAGCGAGCGGCCCAAGAGACCCAGTACTTC. It encodes CASSLERAAQETQYF.